The rows below give T cell receptor beta chains drawn from one sample of a study of T cells expressing NK-cell markers. Reanalyzing the 5' RACE reads, TCRdb keeps one entry per CDR3 protein, without DNA. Its clone listing holds 500,000 to 700,000 distinct CDR3 sequences. The sequencing input was blood T cells: a sorted CD56 or NKG2C T cell subset, CD4+ or CD8+ T cells, or bulk PBMC T cells (not recorded which). These TCRs come from a man younger than 35 in good health. Each CDR3 is given with its conserved first and last residue.

CDR3: CASQNSWDNEQFF
J: TRBJ2-1
V: TRBV12-3/TRBV12-4

CDR3: CASSLRRGETQYF
J: TRBJ2-5
V: TRBV12-3/TRBV12-4

CDR3: CASSLLAGGVKETQYF
J: TRBJ2-5
V: TRBV7-2

CDR3: CASRAEQGYSNQPQHF
J: TRBJ1-5
V: TRBV2

CDR3: CASSFGTTSSSGANVLTF
J: TRBJ2-6
V: TRBV12-3/TRBV12-4

CDR3: CSARPQDGGSFYEQYF
J: TRBJ2-7
V: TRBV20-1

CDR3: CASGFIPGQANTGELFF
J: TRBJ2-2
V: TRBV12-5

CDR3: CASSQAQDRTAYEQYF
J: TRBJ2-7
V: TRBV4-3

CDR3: CSVVAGARGSEQYF
J: TRBJ2-7
V: TRBV29-1

CDR3: CATMTGTGGSGTEAFF
J: TRBJ1-1
V: TRBV11-2

CDR3: CSATPRQSPYEQYF
J: TRBJ2-7
V: TRBV20-1

CDR3: CASSLEGEGYNEQFF
J: TRBJ2-1
V: TRBV6-2/TRBV6-3

CDR3: CASRLNLIKEGYTF
J: TRBJ1-2
V: TRBV6-1

CDR3: CASSFGTAVNQPQHF
J: TRBJ1-5
V: TRBV7-9

CDR3: CASSFKTDYGYTF
J: TRBJ1-2
V: TRBV12-3/TRBV12-4

CDR3: CASSQDSRADHQETQYF
J: TRBJ2-5
V: TRBV4-3

CDR3: CASARGNNEQFF
J: TRBJ2-1
V: TRBV12-3/TRBV12-4

CDR3: CASSPRGAGRGRQETQYF
J: TRBJ2-5
V: TRBV7-8

CDR3: CASSVTGTSEETQYF
J: TRBJ2-5
V: TRBV28

CDR3: CATSARPGIGETQYF
J: TRBJ2-5
V: TRBV15

CDR3: CASRLAGAAYEQYF
J: TRBJ2-7
V: TRBV5-6

CDR3: CASSVPGTGDYGYTF
J: TRBJ1-2
V: TRBV19

CDR3: CASSELETGTEAFF
J: TRBJ1-1
V: TRBV12-3/TRBV12-4

CDR3: CASSLDGSPSSTDTQYF
J: TRBJ2-3
V: TRBV5-1

CDR3: CASSARLSTDTQYF
J: TRBJ2-3
V: TRBV7-6

CDR3: CASSPNLGTSESYNEQFF
J: TRBJ2-1
V: TRBV11-1

CDR3: CASRDRGRRTEAFF
J: TRBJ1-1
V: TRBV25-1

CDR3: CASINGLAGLDTQYF
J: TRBJ2-3
V: TRBV6-1

CDR3: CASSSGGHVSTDTQYF
J: TRBJ2-3
V: TRBV7-9

CDR3: CASSGGLAIIYEQYF
J: TRBJ2-7
V: TRBV25-1

CDR3: CASSQSGTSGIGGYNEQFF
J: TRBJ2-1
V: TRBV4-1

CDR3: CASGRRTDNEQFF
J: TRBJ2-1
V: TRBV7-6